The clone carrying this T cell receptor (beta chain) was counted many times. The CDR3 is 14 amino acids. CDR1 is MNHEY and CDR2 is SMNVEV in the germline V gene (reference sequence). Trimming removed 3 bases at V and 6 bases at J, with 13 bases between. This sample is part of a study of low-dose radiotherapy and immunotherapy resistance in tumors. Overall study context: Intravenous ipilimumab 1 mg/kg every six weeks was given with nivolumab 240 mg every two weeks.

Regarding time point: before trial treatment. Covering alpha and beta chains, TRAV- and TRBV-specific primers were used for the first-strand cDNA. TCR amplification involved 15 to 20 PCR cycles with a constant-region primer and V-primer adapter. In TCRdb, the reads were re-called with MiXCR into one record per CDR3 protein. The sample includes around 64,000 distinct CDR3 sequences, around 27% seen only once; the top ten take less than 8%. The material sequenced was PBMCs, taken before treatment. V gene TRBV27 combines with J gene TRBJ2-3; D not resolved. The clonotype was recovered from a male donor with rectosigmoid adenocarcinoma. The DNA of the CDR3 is TGTGCCAGCAGTTTGGAATCCACGTCGGATACGCAGTATTTT. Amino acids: CASSLESTSDTQYF.